The text below deals with one T cell receptor (beta chain). Its antigen is as yet unknown. This sample is drawn from a study of shared clonotypes between healthy human individuals. Across the whole study: For every donor, three CD4 naive, three CD4 memory, two CD8 naive and one CD8 memory plates were used. Study results and caveats: Naive subsets usually exceeded memory subsets in estimated richness.

Germline assignment: CDR1 MDHEN and CDR2 SYDVKM. The ends were cut back, 5 bases at V and 3 bases at J, with 14 bases in the middle. The CDR3 is 14 residues long. Once extracted for a subset, genomic DNA was divided evenly among several immunoSEQ plates. Only in-frame clones appear in the TCRdb table, and some are missing; sequencing was by immunoSEQ multiplex PCR. Seen here are approximately 2.1 million clones, about 92% observed once, and the top ten hold about 0.37%. The chain combines TRBV28 with TRBJ2-7; D call uncertain. Sequencing was performed on naive CD4+ T cells from PBMCs. As for subset: CD45RA+ positively selected. This clonotype was sampled from a man younger than 30 in good health. Some clones in this sample may be carry-over from other donors' samples. CDR3 DNA: TGTGCCAGCAGTCCCCCTTCCAGAAACTACGAGCAGTACTTC. It encodes CASSPPSRNYEQYF.